This passage covers 10 T cell receptor beta chains from one sample sequenced in a study of cytotoxic CD8 clonotypes in ibrutinib-treated CLL. Profiling relied on immunoSEQ multiplex PCR, and the TCRdb table lists in-frame clones only, not all of them. The repertoire holds approximately 300,000 clones, with roughly 79% as singletons. Specimen: PBMCs, collected before ibrutinib treatment. These receptors were collected from a human donor with chronic lymphocytic leukemia.

This chain joins TRBV27 and TRBJ2-5; D is possibly TRBD1 (5 bases). Germline V gives CDR1 MNHEY, CDR2 SMNVEV (reference sequence). CDR3 size: 17 residues. V shed 0 bases and J shed 1 base, with 15 bases lying between them. The CDR3 sequence: CASSLSGRAHLQETQYF. As DNA, the CDR3 is TGTGCCAGCAGTTTATCCGGCAGGGCTCATCTCCAAGAGACCCAGTACTTC.

The rearrangement uses TRBV4-3 and TRBJ1-1; unclear D gene. Germline CDR1 is LGHNA and CDR2 is YSLEER. The CDR3 is made up of 13 amino acids. V gave up 4 bases and J gave up 4 bases, with 10 bases separating them. The CDR3 spells CASSPGSSTEAFF. For the CDR3, the DNA is TGCGCCAGCAGCCCGGGGAGTTCCACTGAAGCTTTCTTT.

This chain uses TRBV9 with TRBJ2-1, with 16 bases that match TRBD2. Germline lookup yields CDR1 SGDLS and CDR2 YYNGEE. This CDR3 has 22 residues. V gave up 1 base and J gave up 5 bases; unmatched junction bases: 18. The CDR3 nucleotides read TGTGCCAGCAGCGTAATGCACCTCGGGGGGACTAGCGGGAGGGAGGGAAACAATGAGCAGTTCTTC. Protein sequence: CASSVMHLGGTSGREGNNEQFF.

This clone occurred once. The V and J genes are TRBV5-4 and TRBJ2-5; TRBD1 is a possible D gene (6 bases). This CDR3 contains 14 residues. The germline V and J ends were trimmed by 4 bases and 1 base, with 11 bases remaining between them. From germline, CDR1 is SGHNT and CDR2 YYREEE (reference sequence). CDR3 region: CASSLGQSQETQYF. Here the CDR3 DNA reads TGTGCCAGCAGCCTAGGACAGAGCCAAGAGACCCAGTACTTC. Supplemented by reference TRBV5-4 and TRBJ2-5, the full variable domain reads ETGVTQSPTHLIKTRGQQVTLRCSSQSGHNTVSWYQQALGQGPQFIFQYYREEENGRGNFPPRFSGLQFPNYSSELNVNALELDDSALYLCASSLGQSQETQYFGPGTRLLVL.

The chain joins TRBV5-8 to TRBJ2-1; 10 nucleotides line up with TRBD1. Losses at the gene ends were 5 bases for V and 4 bases for J; bases not matched to a gene: 15. The germline V gene has CDR1 SGHTS and CDR2 YDEGEE. The CDR3 spans 18 residues. The CDR3 is CASRTRVSGDRGYNEQFF. In DNA form, the CDR3 reads TGTGCCAGCAGAACTCGGGTATCGGGGGACAGGGGTTACAATGAGCAGTTCTTC.

This chain connects TRBV30 to TRBJ2-7; a weak D match, TRBD1 (5 bases). This CDR3 spans 13 amino acids. With 1 base removed from V and 7 bases from J, the gap between germline ends came to 14 bases. Germline CDR1 GTSNPN, CDR2 SVGIG (reference sequence). The CDR3 bases are TGTGCCTGGAGTGAGGGGTGGTCCCTGGAGCAGTACTTC. It specifies CAWSEGWSLEQYF.

The genes are TRBV11-2 and TRBJ2-5, with D unclear. The CDR3 spans 14 residues. Germline V gene sequence: CDR1 SGHAT, CDR2 FQNNGV. Deletions cut 5 bases from V and 7 bases from J, with 17 bases between. In nucleotides, the CDR3 is TGTGCCAGCAGCCCCTATGCGGCCCGACGGACCCAGTACTTC. Its protein is CASSPYAARRTQYF.

The chain joins TRBV7-6 to TRBJ1-5; D uncertain. V lost 1 base to trimming and J lost 4 bases, with 8 bases between them. CDR1 is SGHVS, CDR2 FNYEAQ, per germline. The CDR3 has 14 residues. The CDR3, as DNA: TGTGCCAGCAGCTTAGATGGGAAAAATCAGCCCCAGCATTTT. Its translation: CASSLDGKNQPQHF.

This chain links TRBV6-5 with TRBJ1-2; D possibly corresponds to TRBD1 (6 bases). With 6 bases removed from V and 7 bases from J, the gap between germline ends came to 9 bases. Germline CDR1 and CDR2: MNHEY and SVGAGI. The CDR3 sequence is 11 residues long. Written as DNA, the CDR3 is TGTGCCAGCAGGGGGGCAGGTGGCTACACCTTC. It codes for CASRGAGGYTF.

The V call is TRBV27, the J call TRBJ1-5; TRBD1 might be the D (5 bases). The germline V and J ends were trimmed by 6 bases and 5 bases, with 14 bases remaining between them. The CDR3 consists of 14 residues. Per germline, CDR1 MNHEY and CDR2 SMNVEV (reference sequence). Here the CDR3 reads CASSRDGRYQPQHF. The CDR3 DNA is TGTGCCAGCAGCAGGGACGGAAGATATCAGCCCCAGCATTTT.